This TCR beta chain appears in the sequencing data of a study of OX40 agonist ivuxolimab in advanced cancers. Study information: Patients got intravenous ivuxolimab at 0.01 to 10 mg/kg every 2 weeks. The study reported partial responses in three patients: one hepatocellular carcinoma, two cutaneous melanoma.

Profiling relied on immunoSEQ multiplex PCR, and the TCRdb table lists in-frame clones only, not all of them. The table records around 64,000 clones, roughly 84% of them present only once. The germline gives CDR1 SGDLS, CDR2 YYNGEE. The V gene lost 3 bases and the J gene lost 0 bases, with 9 bases spanning the gap. The CDR3 is 14 amino acids. The chain employs TRBV9 and TRBJ1-1; D unclear. The material was CD4+ or CD8+ T cells sorted from blood, obtained in a trial of the OX40 agonist ivuxolimab. This sequence was found in an adult with an advanced solid tumor such as melanoma, head and neck, liver or kidney cancer. The CDR3 DNA sequence: TGTGCCAGCAGCGCGGACTTCATGAACACTGAAGCTTTCTTT. It is translated as CASSADFMNTEAFF.